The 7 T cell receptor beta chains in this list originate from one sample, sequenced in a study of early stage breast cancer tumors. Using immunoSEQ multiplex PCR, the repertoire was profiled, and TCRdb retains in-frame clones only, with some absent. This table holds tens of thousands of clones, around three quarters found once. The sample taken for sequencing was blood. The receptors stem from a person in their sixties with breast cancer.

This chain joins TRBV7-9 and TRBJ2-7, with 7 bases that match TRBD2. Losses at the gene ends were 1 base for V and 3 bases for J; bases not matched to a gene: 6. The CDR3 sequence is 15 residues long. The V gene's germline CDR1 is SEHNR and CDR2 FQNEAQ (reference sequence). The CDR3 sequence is CASSLERGGVYEQYF. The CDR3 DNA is TGTGCCAGCAGCTTAGAGCGGGGAGGAGTCTACGAGCAGTACTTC.

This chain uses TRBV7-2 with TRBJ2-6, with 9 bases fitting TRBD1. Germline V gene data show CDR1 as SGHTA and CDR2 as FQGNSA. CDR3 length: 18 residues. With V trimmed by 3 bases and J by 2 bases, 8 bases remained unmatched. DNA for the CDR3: TGTGCCAGCAGCTTTAGGACAGGGGTGACGACTGGGGCCAACGTCCTGACTTTC. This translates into CASSFRTGVTTGANVLTF.

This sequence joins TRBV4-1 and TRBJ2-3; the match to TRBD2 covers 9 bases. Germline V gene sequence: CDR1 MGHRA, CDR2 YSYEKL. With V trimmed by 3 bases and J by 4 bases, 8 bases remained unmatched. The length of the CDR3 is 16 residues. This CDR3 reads CASSQGRTSAPDTQYF. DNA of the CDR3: TGCGCCAGCAGCCAGGGCAGGACTAGCGCCCCAGATACGCAGTATTTT.

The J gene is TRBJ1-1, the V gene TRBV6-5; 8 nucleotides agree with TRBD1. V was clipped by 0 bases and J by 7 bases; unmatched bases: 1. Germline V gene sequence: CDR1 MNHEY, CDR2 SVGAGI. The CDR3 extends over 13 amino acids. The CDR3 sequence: CASSYSGQVEAFF. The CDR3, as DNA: TGTGCCAGCAGTTACTCGGGACAGGTTGAAGCTTTCTTT.

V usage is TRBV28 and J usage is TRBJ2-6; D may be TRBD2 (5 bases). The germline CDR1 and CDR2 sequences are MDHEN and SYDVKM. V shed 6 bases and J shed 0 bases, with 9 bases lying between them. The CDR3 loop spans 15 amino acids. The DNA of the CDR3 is TGTGCCAGCAGCATACGGGGCTCTGGGGCCAACGTCCTGACTTTC. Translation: CASSIRGSGANVLTF.

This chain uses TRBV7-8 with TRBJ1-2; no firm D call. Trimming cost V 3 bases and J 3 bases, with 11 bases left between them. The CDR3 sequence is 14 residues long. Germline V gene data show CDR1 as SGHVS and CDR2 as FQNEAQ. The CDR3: CASSLDYSYYGYTF. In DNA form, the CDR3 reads TGTGCCAGCAGCTTGGACTATTCTTACTATGGCTACACCTTC.

The DNA for the CDR3 is TGTGCCAGCAGCTTAGGGACAGGGGGCTTGGGCGAGCAGTACTTC. Its translation: CASSLGTGGLGEQYF. The chain recombines TRBV7-2 with TRBJ2-7; 11 bases fit TRBD1. Germline lookup yields CDR1 SGHTA and CDR2 FQGNSA. J was trimmed by 6 bases and V by 1 base; bases with no gene match: 5. CDR3 size: 15 residues.